Below are 20 T cell receptor beta chains sequenced from a single sample in a study of cytomegalovirus exposure and HLA in healthy donors. Researchers ran the PCR with 60 Vbeta and 13 Jbeta primers. Repertoires were generated with immunoSEQ multiplex PCR, while TCRdb's copy carries only in-frame clones and drops some. In the table there are some 250,000 clones, 82% of which are singletons. The sample consisted of PBMCs. The source of these receptors is a woman in her thirties or forties in good health and CMV-seropositive.

The genes are TRBV4-3 and TRBJ2-3, with a weak D call TRBD2 (5 bases). The V gene lost 4 bases and the J gene lost 4 bases, with 9 bases spanning the gap. The CDR3 totals 13 residues. Germline V gives CDR1 LGHNA, CDR2 YSLEER. This chain's CDR3 is CASSPYGADTQYF. CDR3 nucleotide sequence: TGCGCCAGCAGCCCCTACGGGGCAGATACGCAGTATTTT.

The gene calls are TRBV11-1 and TRBJ2-1; 8 nucleotides agree with TRBD2. The V gene end was trimmed by 5 bases and the J gene end by 9 bases; junction bases not matched to a gene: 9. Germline values: CDR1 SGHAT, CDR2 FQDESV (reference sequence). The CDR3 sequence is 14 residues long. The DNA of the CDR3 is TGTGCCAGCAGCGTCACTAGCGGTGTTGGTGAGCAGTTCTTC. It specifies CASSVTSGVGEQFF. The variable domain in full, completed from reference TRBV11-1 and TRBJ2-1, reads EAEVAQSPRYKITEKSQAVAFWCDPISGHATLYWYRQILGQGPELLVQFQDESVVDDSQLPKDRFSAERLKGVDSTLKIQPAELGDSAMYLCASSVTSGVGEQFFGPGTRLTVL.

V and J are TRBV28 and TRBJ1-1, with D maybe TRBD1 (5 bases). There are 13 residues in the CDR3. Trimming took 6 bases from V and 3 from J, leaving 11 bases between them. Per germline, CDR1 MDHEN and CDR2 SYDVKM. The chain's CDR3 is CASSTGGDTEAFF. CDR3 DNA sequence: TGTGCCAGCAGCACCGGGGGGGACACTGAAGCTTTCTTT.

This clone came up a few times. V is TRBV7-3 and J is TRBJ2-7, with a possible D match to TRBD1 (6 bases). V lost 0 bases to trimming and J lost 2 bases, with 11 bases between them. Germline CDR1 reads SGHTA; CDR2 reads FQGTGA. The CDR3 runs to 15 residues. The CDR3 nucleotides read TGTGCCAGCAGCTTAACTCGGACAGAGCCCTACGAGCAGTACTTC. Translating it yields CASSLTRTEPYEQYF. The full variable domain, rest sourced from reference TRBV7-3 and TRBJ2-7, is GAGVSQTPSNKVTEKGKYVELRCDPISGHTALYWYRQSLGQGPEFLIYFQGTGAADDSGLPNDRFFAVRPEGSVSTLKIQRTERGDSAVYLCASSLTRTEPYEQYFGPGTRLTVT.

The J gene is TRBJ2-1, the V gene TRBV27; 7 nucleotides align to TRBD1. V trimming: 5 bases; J trimming: 12 bases; junction bases outside the gene matches: 22. The CDR3 totals 17 residues. Per the germline V gene, CDR1 is MNHEY and CDR2 is SMNVEV (reference sequence). This CDR3 reads CASSPSPGTVYTMMQFF. The CDR3 DNA follows: TGTGCCAGCAGTCCCTCCCCCGGGACAGTTTACACAATGATGCAGTTCTTC.

This chain joins TRBV6-5 and TRBJ1-1; 8 bases map to TRBD1. The V gene's germline CDR1 is MNHEY and CDR2 SVGAGI. There are 14 residues in the CDR3. The V and J ends lost 5 bases and 1 base, in that order; junction bases with no gene match: 3. The CDR3 DNA sequence: TGTGCCAGCAGTGGCGACAGGGGGAACACTGAAGCTTTCTTT. Translation: CASSGDRGNTEAFF.

The chain uses TRBV7-2 and TRBJ2-3; D gene uncertain. The germline V and J ends were trimmed by 0 bases and 1 base, with 11 bases remaining between them. CDR1 and CDR2 from the germline V gene are SGHTA and FQGNSA. The CDR3 extends over 16 amino acids. The CDR3 DNA follows: TGTGCCAGCAGCTTAGCGTCTGGGCCCGGCACAGATACGCAGTATTTT. Its protein product is CASSLASGPGTDTQYF.

V usage is TRBV28 and J usage is TRBJ2-5; 12 bases match TRBD2. The CDR3 consists of 16 residues. Germline V gene sequence: CDR1 MDHEN, CDR2 SYDVKM. V shed 3 bases, J shed 4 bases, and the junction held 6 bases outside the gene matches. CDR3 in amino acids: CASSFTGLAGRETQYF. The CDR3 DNA reads as TGTGCCAGCAGTTTTACCGGACTAGCGGGACGAGAGACCCAGTACTTC.

This clone was recorded only once. V usage is TRBV11-3 and J usage is TRBJ2-5; 10 bases fit TRBD1. Trimming removed 1 base from V and 2 bases from J; junction bases left unmatched: 4. CDR1 is SGHNT, CDR2 YENEEA, per germline. This CDR3 comprises 16 residues. The CDR3 bases are TGTGCCAGCAGCTTAGGACAGGGGGCAAGTCAAGAGACCCAGTACTTC. Translating it yields CASSLGQGASQETQYF.

In regard to this clone: The same CDR3 can be traced to other DNA sequences in this sample. This chain uses TRBV4-1 with TRBJ2-7, with 7 nucleotides matching TRBD2. CDR3 length equals 17 residues. Germline loops: CDR1 MGHRA, CDR2 YSYEKL. The trim removed 4 bases at V and 2 bases at J, leaving 14 bases unmatched. The CDR3, as DNA: TGCGCCAGCAGCCCTCAGGTACCGGGAGGAATCCCCTACGAGCAGTACTTC. Amino acids: CASSPQVPGGIPYEQYF.

This clone was counted only a few times. This sequence joins TRBV30 and TRBJ1-4; D remains unclear. This CDR3 is built from 15 residues. Germline-derived CDR1 and CDR2 are GTSNPN and SVGIG (reference sequence). Trimming took 7 bases from V and 0 from J, leaving 15 bases between them. The CDR3 region has the DNA TGTGCCTTGGAGGGCTACCCTGCAACTAATGAAAAACTGTTTTTT. It codes for CALEGYPATNEKLFF. Variable domain in full (rest from reference TRBV30 and TRBJ1-4): SQTIHQWPATLVQPVGSPLSLECTVEGTSNPNLYWYRQAAGRGLQLLFYSVGIGQISSEVPQNLSASRPQDRQFILSSKKLLLSDSGFYLCALEGYPATNEKLFFGSGTQLSVL.

This rearrangement joins TRBV7-9 to TRBJ1-1, with TRBD1 matching over 10 bases. Germline V lookup: CDR1 SEHNR, CDR2 FQNEAQ (reference sequence). V was clipped by 1 base and J by 6 bases; unmatched bases: 8. There are 16 residues in the CDR3. CDR3 sequence reads: CASSLGWGDRGAEAFF. The CDR3 DNA sequence: TGTGCCAGCAGCTTAGGGTGGGGGGACAGGGGTGCTGAAGCTTTCTTT.

The chain carries TRBV27 and TRBJ2-1; D is perhaps TRBD1 (5 bases). The V gene's germline CDR1 is MNHEY and CDR2 SMNVEV (reference sequence). This CDR3 contains 12 residues. V lost 5 bases and J 6 bases, leaving 8 bases between the germline ends. CDR3 protein: CASSPGFNEQFF. CDR3 DNA: TGTGCCAGCAGTCCAGGGTTCAATGAGCAGTTCTTC.

V is TRBV18 and J is TRBJ2-5; TRBD2 matches 7 bases. V shed 1 base, J shed 5 bases, and the junction held 7 bases outside the gene matches. Looked up from germline, CDR1 is KGHSH and CDR2 is LQKENI. The CDR3 covers 15 residues. For the CDR3, the DNA is TGTGCCAGCTCACCACTGTCGGGGGGAGCGGAGACCCAGTACTTC. The encoded protein is CASSPLSGGAETQYF.

This sequence joins TRBV5-8 and TRBJ1-2, with 7 bases fitting TRBD1. V shed 2 bases and J 4 bases; nucleotides not matched to a gene: 11. This CDR3 region has 16 residues. The germline V gene encodes CDR1 SGHTS and CDR2 YDEGEE. DNA for the CDR3: TGTGCCAGCAGCTTTCCGGGGCGAGGGGGCTCCTATGGCTACACCTTC. Protein product: CASSFPGRGGSYGYTF.

This chain joins TRBV14 and TRBJ1-2; 9 bases map to TRBD1. Germline assignment: CDR1 SGHDN and CDR2 FVKESK. CDR3 size: 17 residues. The J segment lost 4 bases and the V segment lost 0 bases, leaving 9 bases of the junction unmatched. CDR3 residues: CASSQEFRGQGVYGYTF. In nucleotides, the CDR3 is TGTGCCAGCAGCCAAGAGTTTAGGGGACAGGGAGTCTATGGCTACACCTTC.

This clone has more than one count but fewer than ten. This chain joins TRBV6-5 and TRBJ2-1, with D tentatively TRBD1 (6 bases). Trimming left V 5 bases short and J 10 bases short, with 12 bases between. This CDR3 is built from 12 residues. CDR1 is MNHEY, CDR2 SVGAGI, per germline. CDR3 sequence reads: CASSRQVGEQFF. CDR3 DNA: TGTGCCAGCAGTCGACAGGTAGGCGAGCAGTTCTTC.

This chain joins TRBV7-2 and TRBJ1-6; D is uncertain. This CDR3 spans 13 amino acids. Trimming shortened V by 4 bases and J by 12 bases, and 13 bases separated the two germline ends. CDR1 is SGHTA, CDR2 FQGNSA, per germline. This CDR3 reads CASSSYREGPLHF. As DNA, the CDR3 is TGTGCCAGCAGCTCGTACAGAGAGGGACCCCTCCACTTT.

The chain combines TRBV5-5 with TRBJ2-7, with 7 bases identical to TRBD2. The CDR3 consists of 11 residues. Unmatched junction bases numbered 0, after V lost 0 bases and J lost 9 bases. CDR1 SGHKS and CDR2 YYEKEE come from the germline V gene (reference sequence). CDR3: CASSLAGGQYF. In DNA form, the CDR3 reads TGTGCCAGCAGCTTGGCGGGGGGGCAGTACTTC.

The V gene is TRBV4-3, the J gene TRBJ1-1; D ambiguous. Germline-derived CDR1 and CDR2 are LGHNA and YSLEER. This CDR3 has 12 residues. With 0 bases removed from V and 10 bases from J, the gap between germline ends came to 9 bases. The CDR3 loop is CASSQEMGRAFF. CDR3 nucleotides: TGCGCCAGCAGCCAAGAAATGGGCCGAGCTTTCTTT.